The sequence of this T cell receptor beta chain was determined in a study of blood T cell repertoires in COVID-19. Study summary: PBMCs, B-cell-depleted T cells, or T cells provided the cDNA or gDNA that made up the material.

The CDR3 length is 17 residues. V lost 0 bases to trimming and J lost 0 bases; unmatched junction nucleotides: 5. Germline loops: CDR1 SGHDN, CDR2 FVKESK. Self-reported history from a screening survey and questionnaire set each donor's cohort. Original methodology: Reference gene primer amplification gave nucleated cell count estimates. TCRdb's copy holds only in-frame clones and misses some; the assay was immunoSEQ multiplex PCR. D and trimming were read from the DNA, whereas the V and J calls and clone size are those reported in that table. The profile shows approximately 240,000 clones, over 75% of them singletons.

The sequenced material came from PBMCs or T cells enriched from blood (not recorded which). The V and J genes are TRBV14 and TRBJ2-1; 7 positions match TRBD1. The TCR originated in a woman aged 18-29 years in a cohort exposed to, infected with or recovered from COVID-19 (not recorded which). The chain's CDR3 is CASSQDRGLVSYNEQFF. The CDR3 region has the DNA TGTGCCAGCAGCCAAGATAGGGGGCTAGTCTCCTACAATGAGCAGTTCTTC. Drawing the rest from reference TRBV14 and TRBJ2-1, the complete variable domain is EAGVTQFPSHSVIEKGQTVTLRCDPISGHDNLYWYRRVMGKEIKFLLHFVKESKQDESGMPNNRFLAERTGGTYSTLKVQPAELEDSGVYFCASSQDRGLVSYNEQFFGPGTRLTVL.